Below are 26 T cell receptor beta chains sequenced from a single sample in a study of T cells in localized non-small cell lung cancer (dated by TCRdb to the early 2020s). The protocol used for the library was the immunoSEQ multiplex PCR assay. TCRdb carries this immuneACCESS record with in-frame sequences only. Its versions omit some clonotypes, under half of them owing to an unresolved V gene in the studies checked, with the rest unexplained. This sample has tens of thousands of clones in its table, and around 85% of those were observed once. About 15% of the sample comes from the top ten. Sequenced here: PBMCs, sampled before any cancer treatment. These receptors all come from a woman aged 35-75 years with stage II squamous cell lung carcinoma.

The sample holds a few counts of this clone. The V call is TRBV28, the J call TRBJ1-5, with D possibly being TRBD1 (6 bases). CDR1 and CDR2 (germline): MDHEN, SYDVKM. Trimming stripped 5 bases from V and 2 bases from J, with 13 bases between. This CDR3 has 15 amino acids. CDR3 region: CASSRSRGGNQPQHF. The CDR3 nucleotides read TGTGCCAGCAGTCGGTCCAGGGGAGGCAATCAGCCCCAGCATTTT.

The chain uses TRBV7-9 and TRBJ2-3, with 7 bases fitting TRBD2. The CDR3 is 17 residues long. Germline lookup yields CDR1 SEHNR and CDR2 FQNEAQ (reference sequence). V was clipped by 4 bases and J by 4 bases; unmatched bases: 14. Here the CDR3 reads CASSSFAGTRGADTQYF. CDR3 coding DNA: TGTGCCAGCAGCTCCTTCGCCGGAACACGGGGGGCAGATACGCAGTATTTT. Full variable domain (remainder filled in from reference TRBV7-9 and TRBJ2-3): DTGVSQNPRHKITKRGQNVTFRCDPISEHNRLYWYRQTLGQGPEFLTYFQNEAQLEKSRLLSDRFSAERPKGSFSTLEIQRTEQGDSAMYLCASSSFAGTRGADTQYFGPGTRLTVL.

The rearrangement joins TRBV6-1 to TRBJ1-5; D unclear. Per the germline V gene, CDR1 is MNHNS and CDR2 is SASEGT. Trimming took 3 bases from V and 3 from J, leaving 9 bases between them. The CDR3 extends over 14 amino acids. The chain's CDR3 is CASSEGYTNQPQHF. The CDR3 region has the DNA TGTGCCAGCAGTGAGGGATACACCAATCAGCCCCAGCATTTT.

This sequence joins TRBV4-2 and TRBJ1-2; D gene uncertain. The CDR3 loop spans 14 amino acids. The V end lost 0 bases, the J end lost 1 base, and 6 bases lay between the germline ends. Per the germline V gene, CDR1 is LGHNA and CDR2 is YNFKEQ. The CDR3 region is CASSQEKDNYGYTF. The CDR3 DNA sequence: TGTGCCAGCAGCCAAGAAAAGGATAACTATGGCTACACCTTC.

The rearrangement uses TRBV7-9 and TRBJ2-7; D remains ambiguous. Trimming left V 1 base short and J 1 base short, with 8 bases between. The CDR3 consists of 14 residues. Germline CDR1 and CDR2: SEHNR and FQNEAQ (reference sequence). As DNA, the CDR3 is TGTGCCAGCAGCTTAGGATCCGGGTCCTACGAGCAGTACTTC. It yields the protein CASSLGSGSYEQYF.

The CDR3 here is CAISESGGGNTEAFF. Here the CDR3 DNA reads TGTGCCATCAGTGAGTCGGGCGGAGGGAACACTGAAGCTTTCTTT. The rearrangement joins TRBV10-3 to TRBJ1-1; no firm D call. This CDR3 contains 15 residues. Germline V gene sequence: CDR1 ENHRY, CDR2 SYGVKD. V dropped 0 bases and J dropped 1 base, with 9 bases sitting between them.

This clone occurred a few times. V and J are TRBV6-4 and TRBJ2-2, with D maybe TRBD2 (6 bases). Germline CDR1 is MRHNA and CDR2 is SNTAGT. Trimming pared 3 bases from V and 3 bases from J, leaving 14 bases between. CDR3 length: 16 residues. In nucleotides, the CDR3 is TGTGCCAGCAGTGAAAGTAATAGGGAGGACACCGGGGAGCTGTTTTTT. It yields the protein CASSESNREDTGELFF.

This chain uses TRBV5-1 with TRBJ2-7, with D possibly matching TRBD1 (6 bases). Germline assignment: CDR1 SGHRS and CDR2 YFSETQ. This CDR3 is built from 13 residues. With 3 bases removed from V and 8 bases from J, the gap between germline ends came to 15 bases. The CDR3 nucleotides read TGCGCCAGCAGCTCCGGACAGACGGGGCAGCAGTACTTC. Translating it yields CASSSGQTGQQYF.

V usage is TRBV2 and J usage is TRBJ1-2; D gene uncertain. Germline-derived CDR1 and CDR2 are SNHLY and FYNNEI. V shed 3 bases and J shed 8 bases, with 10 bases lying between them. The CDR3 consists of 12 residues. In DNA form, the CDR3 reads TGTGCCAGCAGTGAGGGAGTATTCGGCTACACCTTC. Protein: CASSEGVFGYTF.

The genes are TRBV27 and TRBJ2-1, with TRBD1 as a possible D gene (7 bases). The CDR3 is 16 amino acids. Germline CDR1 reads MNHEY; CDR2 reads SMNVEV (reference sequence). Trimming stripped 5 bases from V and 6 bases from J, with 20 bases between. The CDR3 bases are TGTGCCAGCAGTAGAATGAGGGGGAGGACAGGCAATGAGCAGTTCTTC. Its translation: CASSRMRGRTGNEQFF.

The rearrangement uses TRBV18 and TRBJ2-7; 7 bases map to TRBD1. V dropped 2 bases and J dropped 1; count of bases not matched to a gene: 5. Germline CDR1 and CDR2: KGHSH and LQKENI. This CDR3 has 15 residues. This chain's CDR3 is CASSPGDSLSYEQYF. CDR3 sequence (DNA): TGTGCCAGCTCACCAGGGGACAGCCTTTCCTACGAGCAGTACTTC.

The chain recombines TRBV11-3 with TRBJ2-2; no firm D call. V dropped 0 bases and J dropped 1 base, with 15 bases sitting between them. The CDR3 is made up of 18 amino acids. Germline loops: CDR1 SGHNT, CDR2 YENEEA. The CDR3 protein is CASSLDPDTKGNTGELFF. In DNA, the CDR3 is TGTGCCAGCAGCTTAGATCCCGACACCAAGGGGAACACCGGGGAGCTGTTTTTT.

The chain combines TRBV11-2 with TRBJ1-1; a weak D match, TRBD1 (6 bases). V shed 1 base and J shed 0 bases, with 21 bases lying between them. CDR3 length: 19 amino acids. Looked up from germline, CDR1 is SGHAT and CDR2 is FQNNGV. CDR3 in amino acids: CASSLGTQGGLRMNTEAFF. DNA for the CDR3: TGTGCCAGCAGCTTAGGTACACAGGGAGGGTTGAGAATGAACACTGAAGCTTTCTTT.

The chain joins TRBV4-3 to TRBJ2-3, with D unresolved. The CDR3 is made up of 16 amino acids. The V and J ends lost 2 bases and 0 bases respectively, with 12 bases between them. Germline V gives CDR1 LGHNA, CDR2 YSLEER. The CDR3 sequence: CASSQSPATSTDTQYF. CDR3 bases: TGCGCCAGCAGCCAATCCCCGGCGACTAGCACAGATACGCAGTATTTT.

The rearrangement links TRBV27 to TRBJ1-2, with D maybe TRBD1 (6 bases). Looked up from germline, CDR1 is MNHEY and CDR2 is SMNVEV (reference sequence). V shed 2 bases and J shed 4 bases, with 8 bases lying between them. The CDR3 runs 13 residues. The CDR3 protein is CASSLGGGYGYTF. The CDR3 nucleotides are TGTGCCAGCAGTTTAGGGGGCGGCTATGGCTACACCTTC.

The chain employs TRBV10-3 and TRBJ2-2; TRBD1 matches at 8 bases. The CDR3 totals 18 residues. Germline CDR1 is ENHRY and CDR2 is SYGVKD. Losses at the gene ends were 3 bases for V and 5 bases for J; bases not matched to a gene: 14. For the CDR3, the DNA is TGTGCCATCAGTGAAAATCACGGGCGGACAGGGCAAACCGGGGAGCTGTTTTTT. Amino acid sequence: CAISENHGRTGQTGELFF.

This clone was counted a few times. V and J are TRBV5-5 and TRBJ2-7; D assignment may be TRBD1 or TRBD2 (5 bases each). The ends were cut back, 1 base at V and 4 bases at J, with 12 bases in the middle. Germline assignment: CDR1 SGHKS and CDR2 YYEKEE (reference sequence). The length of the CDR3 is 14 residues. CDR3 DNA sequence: TGTGCCAGCAGCTTGAGGCAGGGAGAGTACGAGCAGTACTTC. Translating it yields CASSLRQGEYEQYF.

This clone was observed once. The CDR3 is CASSEQGVGSDTQYF. The DNA of the CDR3 is TGTGCCAGCAGCGAACAGGGGGTCGGCTCAGATACGCAGTATTTT. The rearrangement links TRBV2 to TRBJ2-3, with 8 bases identical to TRBD1. CDR3 length equals 15 residues. Germline V CDR1 and CDR2: SNHLY, FYNNEI. Germline trimming cut 6 bases from V and 4 bases from J; bases unmatched to any gene: 9.

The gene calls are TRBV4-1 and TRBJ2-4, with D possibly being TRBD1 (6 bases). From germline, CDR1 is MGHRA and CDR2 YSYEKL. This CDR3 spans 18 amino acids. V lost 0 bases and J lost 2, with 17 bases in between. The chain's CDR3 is CASSQDQRRGQTKNIQYF. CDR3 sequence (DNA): TGCGCCAGCAGCCAAGATCAAAGGCGCGGACAGACCAAAAACATTCAGTACTTC.

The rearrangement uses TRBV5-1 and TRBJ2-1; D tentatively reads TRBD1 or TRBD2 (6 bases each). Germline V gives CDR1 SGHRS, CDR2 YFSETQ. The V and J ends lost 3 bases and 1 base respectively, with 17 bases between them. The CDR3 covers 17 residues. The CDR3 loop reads CASSSPRGRPSYNEQFF. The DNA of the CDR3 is TGCGCCAGCAGCTCCCCCCGGGGGCGACCTTCCTACAATGAGCAGTTCTTC.

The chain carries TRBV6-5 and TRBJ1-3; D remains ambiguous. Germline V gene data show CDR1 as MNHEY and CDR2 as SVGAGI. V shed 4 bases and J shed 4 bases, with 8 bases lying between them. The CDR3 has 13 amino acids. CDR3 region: CASSLVRGNTIYF. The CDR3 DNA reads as TGTGCCAGCAGTTTAGTTCGGGGAAACACCATATATTTT.

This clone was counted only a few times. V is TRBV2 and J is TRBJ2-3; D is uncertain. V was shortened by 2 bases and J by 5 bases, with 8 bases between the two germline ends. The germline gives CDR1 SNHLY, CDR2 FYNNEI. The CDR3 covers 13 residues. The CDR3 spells CASSELDVDTQYF. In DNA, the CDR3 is TGTGCCAGCAGTGAATTGGACGTAGATACGCAGTATTTT. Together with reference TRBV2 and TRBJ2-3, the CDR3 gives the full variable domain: EPEVTQTPSHQVTQMGQEVILRCVPISNHLYFYWYRQILGQKVEFLVSFYNNEISEKSEIFDDQFSVERPDGSNFTLKIRSTKLEDSAMYFCASSELDVDTQYFGPGTRLTVL.

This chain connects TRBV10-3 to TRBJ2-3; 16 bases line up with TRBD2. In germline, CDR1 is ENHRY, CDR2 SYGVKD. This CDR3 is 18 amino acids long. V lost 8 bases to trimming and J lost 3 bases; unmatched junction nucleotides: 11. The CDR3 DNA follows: TGTGCCATCTCTAGAGGGACTAGCGGGAGGGCCGGGACAGATACGCAGTATTTT. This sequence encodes CAISRGTSGRAGTDTQYF.

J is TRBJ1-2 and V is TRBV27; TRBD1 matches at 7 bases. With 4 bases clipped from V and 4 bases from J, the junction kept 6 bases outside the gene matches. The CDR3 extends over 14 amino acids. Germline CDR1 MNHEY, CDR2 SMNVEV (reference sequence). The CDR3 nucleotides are TGTGCCAGCAGTTCCCAGGGGGGAGGCTATGGCTACACCTTC. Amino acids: CASSSQGGGYGYTF.

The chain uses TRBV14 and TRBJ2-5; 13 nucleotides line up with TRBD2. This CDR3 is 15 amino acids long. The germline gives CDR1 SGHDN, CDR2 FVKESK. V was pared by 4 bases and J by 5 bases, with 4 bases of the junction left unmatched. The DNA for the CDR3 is TGTGCCAGCAGCCCGGGACTAGCGGGGTCGGAGACCCAGTACTTC. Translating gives CASSPGLAGSETQYF.

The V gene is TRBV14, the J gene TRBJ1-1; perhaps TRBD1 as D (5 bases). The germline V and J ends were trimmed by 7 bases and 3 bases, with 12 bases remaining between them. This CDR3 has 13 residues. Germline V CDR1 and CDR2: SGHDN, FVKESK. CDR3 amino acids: CASTTLGDTEAFF. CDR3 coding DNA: TGTGCCAGCACCACCTTGGGGGACACTGAAGCTTTCTTT.